Reported below is one T cell receptor (beta chain). The antigen remains undetermined. The V gene end was trimmed by 2 bases and the J gene end by 2 bases; junction bases not matched to a gene: 4. This CDR3 is 15 amino acids long. CDR1 and CDR2 from the germline V gene are SGHDN and FVKESK. This specimen belongs to a study of blood T cells in healthy people across ages. Study in general: About one barcoded TCR beta cDNA was captured per two T cells.

Study conclusions and caveats: Those diversity estimates obtained from one million T cells were thought to be underestimates. Aged donors had fewer naive CD4+ cells and lower diversity than long-lived donors.

Whenever a sample was processed, at least 7 million PBMCs were isolated. It was with a sample-barcoded 5' primer and a J-beta primer mix that a second PCR of roughly 7 to 12 cycles was run. TCRdb processed the 5' RACE reads anew with MiXCR; each CDR3 protein has one entry. Of 1.5 million to 2 million distinct CDR3 sequences listed, under 30% are singletons. This TCR came from a woman aged 25 to 39 in good health. The rearrangement joins TRBV14 to TRBJ2-5; 8 bases line up with TRBD1. The sample taken for sequencing was blood. The CDR3 sequence: CASSQTTGVQETQYF. The CDR3 nucleotides read TGTGCCAGCAGCCAAACGACAGGGGTACAAGAGACCCAGTACTTC.